A selection of T cell receptor beta chains follows, all from one sample in a study of identical twins. TCRdb itself ran the 5' RACE reads through MiXCR, one entry per CDR3 protein. The sample yields about 150,000 distinct CDR3 sequences, roughly 3.5% seen once. Sequencing used memory T cells sorted from blood. The receptors were sampled from a man between 18 and 35 years old in good health. The CDR3 runs from the conserved cysteine through the conserved F or W. D genes are given only for firm matches. Only some rows state a clone size, as once, few, many or a class for expanded clones.

J gene	V gene	D gene	clone size	CDR3 protein	CDR3 DNA
TRBJ1-6	TRBV9	-	many	CASSVGRQVNNSPLHF	TGTGCCAGCAGCGTAGGCCGACAGGTTAATAATTCACCCCTCCACTTT
TRBJ2-1	TRBV9	-	many	CASSVGSGALGNEQFF	TGTGCCAGCAGCGTAGGCTCAGGGGCCTTGGGCAATGAGCAGTTCTTC
TRBJ2-5	TRBV12-3/TRBV12-4	TRBD1	many	CASSLFRQGIGETQYF	TGTGCCAGCAGTTTATTTCGACAGGGGATCGGCGAGACCCAGTACTTC
TRBJ2-3	TRBV20-1	-	many	CSARDRILAADTQYF	TGCAGTGCTAGAGATCGGATTCTAGCCGCCGATACGCAGTATTTT
TRBJ2-1	TRBV2	-	-	CASSVNRNNEQFF	TGTGCCAGCAGTGTTAATCGAAACAATGAGCAGTTCTTC
TRBJ2-3	TRBV12-3/TRBV12-4	TRBD2	many	CASRGLAVRTDTQYF	TGTGCCAGCAGGGGACTAGCGGTACGCACAGATACGCAGTATTTT
TRBJ2-3	TRBV20-1	TRBD2	many	CSAPPLSGGPTDTQYF	TGCAGTGCCCCCCCTCTTTCGGGAGGACCCACAGATACGCAGTATTTT
TRBJ1-4	TRBV5-1	-	many	CASSSQGNPNEKLFF	TGCGCCAGCAGCTCGCAGGGGAATCCTAATGAAAAACTGTTTTTT
TRBJ2-7	TRBV19	-	many	CASSPITGILNYEQYF	TGTGCCAGTAGTCCCATCACCGGGATACTCAACTACGAGCAGTACTTC
TRBJ2-5	TRBV20-1	-	many	CSAGESFTGQRRTQYF	TGCAGTGCTGGGGAATCTTTTACAGGGCAGCGCCGGACCCAGTACTTC
TRBJ2-1	TRBV4-2	-	few	CASSQVSAGDEQFF	TGTGCCAGCAGCCAAGTTTCTGCAGGGGATGAGCAGTTCTTC
TRBJ1-3	TRBV12-3/TRBV12-4	-	many	CASSGLSSGNTIYF	TGTGCCAGCAGTGGACTGAGCTCTGGAAACACCATATATTTT
TRBJ1-1	TRBV3-1	-	many	CASTSGGAVTEAFF	TGTGCCAGCACCTCCGGAGGCGCGGTCACTGAAGCTTTCTTT
TRBJ2-1	TRBV7-8	-	many	CASSVKRLLGNEQFF	TGTGCCAGCAGCGTCAAAAGGTTACTGGGAAATGAGCAGTTCTTC
TRBJ2-7	TRBV12-3/TRBV12-4	-	many	CASSLAGAYEQYF	TGTGCCAGCAGTTTAGCGGGGGCCTACGAGCAGTACTTC
TRBJ2-3	TRBV12-5	-	few	CASGLGQFTDTQYF	TGTGCTAGTGGTCTAGGACAGTTCACAGATACGCAGTATTTT
TRBJ2-7	TRBV4-3	-	many	CASSQGVSGLGFSATLSYEQYF	TGCGCCAGCAGCCAAGGGGTCTCAGGTCTTGGATTTTCGGCTACCCTCTCCTACGAGCAGTACTTC
TRBJ2-3	TRBV7-2	-	-	CASSEGVKDTQYF	TGTGCCAGCAGTGAAGGGGTGAAAGATACGCAGTATTTT
TRBJ1-5	TRBV27	-	many	CASSLRGLLQPQHF	TGTGCCAGCAGTTTACGAGGACTCCTTCAGCCCCAGCATTTT
TRBJ2-7	TRBV6-5	-	many	CASSYGVASMLYEQYF	TGTGCCAGCAGTTACGGTGTCGCGTCAATGCTTTACGAGCAGTACTTC
TRBJ1-1	TRBV6-2/TRBV6-3	-	many	CASIRRAENTEAFF	TGTGCCAGCATCCGTCGAGCAGAGAACACTGAAGCTTTCTTT